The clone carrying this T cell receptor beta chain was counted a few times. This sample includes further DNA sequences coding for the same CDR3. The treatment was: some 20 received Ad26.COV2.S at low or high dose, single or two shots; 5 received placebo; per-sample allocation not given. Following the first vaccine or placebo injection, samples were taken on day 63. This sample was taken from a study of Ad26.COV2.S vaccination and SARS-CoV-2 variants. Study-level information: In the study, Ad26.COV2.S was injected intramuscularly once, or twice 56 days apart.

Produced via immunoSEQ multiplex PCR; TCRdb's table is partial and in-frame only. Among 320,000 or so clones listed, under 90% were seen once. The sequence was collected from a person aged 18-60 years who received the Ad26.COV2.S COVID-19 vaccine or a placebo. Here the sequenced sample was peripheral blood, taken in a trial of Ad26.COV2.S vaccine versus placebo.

The CDR3 region is CASSLTANTEAFF. CDR3 bases: TGCGCCAGCAGCTTAACAGCGAACACTGAAGCTTTCTTT. The chain links TRBV5-1 to TRBJ1-1; D ambiguous. V was shortened by 2 bases and J by 1 base, with 6 bases between the two germline ends. The germline V gene encodes CDR1 SGHRS and CDR2 YFSETQ. The CDR3 spans 13 residues. Full variable domain (outside the CDR3, taken from reference TRBV5-1 and TRBJ1-1): KAGVTQTPRYLIKTRGQQVTLSCSPISGHRSVSWYQQTPGQGLQFLFEYFSETQRNKGNFPGRFSGRQFSNSRSEMNVSTLELGDSALYLCASSLTANTEAFFGQGTRLTVV.